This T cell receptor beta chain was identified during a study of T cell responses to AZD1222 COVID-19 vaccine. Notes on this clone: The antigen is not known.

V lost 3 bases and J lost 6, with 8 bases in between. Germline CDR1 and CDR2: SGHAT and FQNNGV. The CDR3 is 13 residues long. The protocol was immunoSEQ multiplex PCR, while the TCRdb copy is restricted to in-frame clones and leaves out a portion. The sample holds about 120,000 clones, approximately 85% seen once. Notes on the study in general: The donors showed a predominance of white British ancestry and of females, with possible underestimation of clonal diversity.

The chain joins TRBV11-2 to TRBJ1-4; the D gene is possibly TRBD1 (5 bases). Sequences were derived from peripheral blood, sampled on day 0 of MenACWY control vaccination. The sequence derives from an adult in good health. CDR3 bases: TGTGCCAGCAGCTTGGGGACGGATGAAAAACTGTTTTTT. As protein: CASSLGTDEKLFF.